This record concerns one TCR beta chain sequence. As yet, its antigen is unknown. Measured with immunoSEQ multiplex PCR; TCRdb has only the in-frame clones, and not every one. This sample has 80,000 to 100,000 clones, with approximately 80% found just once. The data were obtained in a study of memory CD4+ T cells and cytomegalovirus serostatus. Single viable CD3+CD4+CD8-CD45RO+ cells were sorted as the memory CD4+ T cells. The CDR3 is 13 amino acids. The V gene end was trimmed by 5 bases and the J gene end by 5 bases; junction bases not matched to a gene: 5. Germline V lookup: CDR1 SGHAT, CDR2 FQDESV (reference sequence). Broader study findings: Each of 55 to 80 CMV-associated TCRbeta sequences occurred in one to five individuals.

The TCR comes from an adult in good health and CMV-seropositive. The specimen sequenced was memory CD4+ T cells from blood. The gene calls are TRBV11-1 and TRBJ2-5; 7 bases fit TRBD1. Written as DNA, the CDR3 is TGTGCCAGCAGCACAGGGGCCTCGGAGACCCAGTACTTC. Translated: CASSTGASETQYF.